A selection of T cell receptor beta chains follows, all from one sample in a study of control samples from healthy donors and cancer patients. TCRdb's table, derived via immunoSEQ multiplex PCR, lists solely in-frame clones and lacks some. Of roughly 200,000 clones listed, about 90% were seen once; the top ten hold around 1.9%. The sequenced material came from blood. The receptors were gathered from a young man in good health. CDR3s include the opening cysteine and the closing phenylalanine or tryptophan. Fields, in order: V gene, clone size, J gene, D gene, CDR3 DNA, CDR3 protein. D genes are given only for firm matches. Expanded clones are given a class, and other clones once, few, many or no size at all.

TRBV7-2	.	TRBJ2-1	.	TGTGCCATCGTTCCTCCCAGTTACAATGAGCAGTTCTTC	CAIVPPSYNEQFF
TRBV10-3	.	TRBJ2-3	TRBD1	TGTGCCATCAGTGAGGGACAGGGATCAGATACGCAGTATTTT	CAISEGQGSDTQYF
TRBV6-5	.	TRBJ2-7	.	TGTGCCAGCAGTATTAGACAGGGAGGCTACGAGCAGTACTTC	CASSIRQGGYEQYF
TRBV6-6	.	TRBJ2-1	.	TGTGCCAGCAGCACCTACGAGAGGTACAATGAGCAGTTCTTC	CASSTYERYNEQFF
TRBV7-2	once	TRBJ1-5	.	TGTGCCAGCAGCTTAGGCCCAGGGGCGAGGGGTCAGCCCCAGCATTTT	CASSLGPGARGQPQHF
TRBV27	.	TRBJ1-1	TRBD1	TGTGCCAGCAGCCTAACCGGGACAGGGGGAAACACTGAAGCTTTCTTT	CASSLTGTGGNTEAFF
TRBV2	few	TRBJ1-6	.	TGTGCCAGCTCTGAAGGAGGGTATAATTCACCCCTCCACTTT	CASSEGGYNSPLHF
TRBV7-8	.	TRBJ2-2	TRBD1	TGTGCCAGCAGCCCGACAGGGATTGGCGGGGAGCTGTTTTTT	CASSPTGIGGELFF
TRBV10-3	.	TRBJ1-5	.	TGTGCCATCAGTGAGTCCGGCAGGGGAAGCAATCAGCCCCAGCATTTT	CAISESGRGSNQPQHF
TRBV28	.	TRBJ2-7	.	TGTGCCAGCAGTGTACCAGGGGGGGAGCAGTACTTC	CASSVPGGEQYF
TRBV6-5	once	TRBJ1-1	.	TGTGCCAGCAGTTACTCTCGCAGGGCGAACACTGAAGCTTTCTTT	CASSYSRRANTEAFF
TRBV7-6	.	TRBJ2-3	TRBD1	TGTGCCAGCAGCCGACAGGGAGTTCGCACAGATACGCAGTATTTT	CASSRQGVRTDTQYF
TRBV5-6	.	TRBJ1-2	.	TGTGCCAGCAGCGCAGTCTGGGCTGGGGGCTACACCTTC	CASSAVWAGGYTF
TRBV18	.	TRBJ2-1	.	TGTGCCAGCTCACCACTTAAATCGGACAATGAGCAGTTCTTC	CASSPLKSDNEQFF
TRBV4-1	.	TRBJ1-2	TRBD1	TGCGCCAGCAGGTTGGAAGACAGGGGGCTCGGGGGCTACACCTTC	CASRLEDRGLGGYTF
TRBV3-1/TRBV3-2	.	TRBJ1-4	.	TGTGCCAGCAGCCTCCGGACGGCTAATGAAAAACTGTTTTTT	CASSLRTANEKLFF
TRBV19	.	TRBJ1-2	TRBD1	TGTGCCAGTAGTATAGTGACAGGGACCTATGGCTACACCTTC	CASSIVTGTYGYTF
TRBV19	.	TRBJ2-7	TRBD2	TGTGCCAGTAGTATGTCTCTAGCGGGGGGCGAGCAGTACTTC	CASSMSLAGGEQYF
TRBV27	.	TRBJ2-2	TRBD2	TGTGCCAGCAGTGTACTAGCGGGGGGCTCTCCGAACACCGGGGAGCTGTTTTTT	CASSVLAGGSPNTGELFF
TRBV27	.	TRBJ2-1	TRBD2	TGTGCCAGCAGTTCAACGACTAGCGGAGGTTACAATGAGCAGTTCTTC	CASSSTTSGGYNEQFF
TRBV10-1	.	TRBJ2-2	.	TGCGCCAGCAGTGAGCGGAGTAGGGGGACCGGGGAGCTGTTTTTT	CASSERSRGTGELFF
TRBV11-2	.	TRBJ2-6	TRBD1	TGTGCCAGCAGCTTAGCTACAGGGGGCTCTGGGGCCAACGTCCTGACTTTC	CASSLATGGSGANVLTF
TRBV4-1	.	TRBJ2-1	.	TGCGCCAGCAGCCAAGGACTAGGCGAATACGAGCAGTTCTTC	CASSQGLGEYEQFF
TRBV14	.	TRBJ1-6	TRBD1	TGTGCCAGCAGCCAGTTCAAGATTGGTTGGGACAGGGGGAATTCACCCCTCCACTTT	CASSQFKIGWDRGNSPLHF
TRBV7-9	.	TRBJ1-1	.	TGTGCCAGCAGCTTACTGGGGGGGCTGACTGAAGCTTTCTTT	CASSLLGGLTEAFF
TRBV4-2	.	TRBJ1-4	.	TGTGCCAGCAGCCAAGAACGAGGCCAGGGTGATGAAAAACTGTTTTTT	CASSQERGQGDEKLFF
TRBV3-1/TRBV3-2	.	TRBJ1-1	TRBD1	TGTGCCAGCAGCTCGCACAGGGGGAAGACGAACACTGAAGCTTTCTTT	CASSSHRGKTNTEAFF
TRBV28	.	TRBJ2-1	.	TGTGCCAGCAGTTCCGCCGGGTGGGACTCTAGTAGCGGAGTATATCATGAGCAGTTCTTC	CASSSAGWDSSSGVYHEQFF
TRBV2	.	TRBJ2-3	TRBD2	TGTGCCAGCAAAGGGACTACGCGCACAGATACGCAGTATTTT	CASKGTTRTDTQYF
TRBV29-1	.	TRBJ2-1	TRBD2	TGCAGCGTTGCGGGGGGTTACAATGAGCAGTTCTTC	CSVAGGYNEQFF
TRBV9	once	TRBJ2-1	TRBD2	TGTGCCAGCAGCGTAGCGGGGGGAGCTCTCCGGGATGAGCAGTTCTTC	CASSVAGGALRDEQFF
TRBV24-1	.	TRBJ2-3	.	TGTGCCACCAGTGATTTTTGGGCGGCCAGGGGTACAGATACGCAGTATTTT	CATSDFWAARGTDTQYF
TRBV4-2	.	TRBJ1-4	TRBD1	TGTGCCAGCAGCCAAGGGACAGGGGGCCAAACCGCAACTAATGAAAAACTGTTTTTT	CASSQGTGGQTATNEKLFF
TRBV2	.	TRBJ1-6	TRBD1	TGTGCCAGCTCCCGGGACAGAGGTTCACCCCTCCACTTT	CASSRDRGSPLHF
TRBV7-9	.	TRBJ2-1	.	TGTGCCAGCAGCCTCCTAGCCTCCTACAATGAGCAGTTCTTC	CASSLLASYNEQFF